A selection of T cell receptor beta chains follows, all from one sample in a study of regulatory T cells in long-lasting Graves disease. TCRdb analysed the multiplex PCR reads with MiXCR anew, one entry per CDR3 protein. The table has 350,000 to 500,000 distinct CDR3 sequences, over 15% seen once. The same data also went into a second study, on T cells in Graves' hyperthyroidism and ophthalmopathy.

The sample in question was peripheral blood mononuclear cells (PBMCs), obtained at new diagnosis, from a patient treated with antithyroid drugs. The receptors shown here come from a woman between 18 and 30 years old with Graves disease. The CDR3 runs from the conserved cysteine through the conserved F or W. D genes are given only for firm matches. Not every row has a clone size; where given, it reads once, few, many or a size class.

>TRBJ2-1|TRBD2|many|TRBV2
CASRNSGRYNEQFF
TGTGCCAGCAGGAATAGCGGGAGGTACAATGAGCAGTTCTTC
>TRBJ2-2|TRBD1|few|TRBV24-1
CATSDRFGQGFAGELFF
TGTGCCACCAGTGATCGCTTCGGACAGGGGTTCGCCGGGGAGCTGTTTTTT
>TRBJ1-3|-|-|TRBV7-9
CASSLEDPGTGTDSKNSGNTIYF
TGTGCCAGCAGCTTAGAGGACCCCGGTACAGGTACCGACAGCAAAAACTCTGGAAACACCATATATTTT
>TRBJ2-7|-|many|TRBV14
CASSQDEGIIDEQYF
TGTGCCAGCAGCCAAGATGAGGGCATTATAGACGAGCAGTACTTC
>TRBJ2-1|TRBD2|few|TRBV19
CASSMSDGRSYNEQFF
TGTGCCAGTAGTATGTCAGACGGGAGGTCCTACAATGAGCAGTTCTTC
>TRBJ1-5|-|many|TRBV28
CASSYYSSNQPQHF
TGTGCCAGCAGTTATTACAGCAGCAATCAGCCCCAGCATTTT
>TRBJ2-1|TRBD2|many|TRBV5-1
CASTPPGLASNEQFF
TGCGCCAGCACCCCCCCGGGACTAGCGAGCAATGAGCAGTTCTTC
>TRBJ2-2|TRBD2|many|TRBV5-1
CASSSSGITTGELFF
TGCGCCAGCAGCTCCAGCGGGATTACCACCGGGGAGCTGTTTTTT
>TRBJ1-4|-|-|TRBV19
CASSVIAGGEKLFF
TGTGCCAGTAGTGTGATAGCGGGAGGTGAAAAACTGTTTTTT
>TRBJ2-1|TRBD2|-|TRBV7-3
CASSAGGAGLIYNEQFF
TGTGCCAGCAGCGCGGGGGGAGCGGGATTAATCTACAATGAGCAGTTCTTC
>TRBJ2-5|-|few|TRBV10-3
CATQGMETQYF
TGTGCCACACAGGGAATGGAGACCCAGTACTTC
>TRBJ1-3|TRBD1|many|TRBV10-3
CAISGQGAGNTIYF
TGTGCCATCAGCGGACAGGGTGCTGGAAACACCATATATTTT
>TRBJ2-6|-|-|TRBV11-2
CASSLEGETQYFGPGGANVLTF
-
>TRBJ2-2|-|once|TRBV14
CASSQDVAGLYPGELFF
TGTGCCAGCAGCCAAGATGTGGCGGGATTATATCCCGGGGAGCTGTTTTTT
>TRBJ2-7|TRBD1|many|TRBV6-1
CASNSGTGVYEQYF
TGTGCCAGCAACTCCGGGACAGGGGTCTACGAGCAGTACTTC
>TRBJ2-1|-|-|TRBV6-2/TRBV6-3
CASSYGTGLSYNEQFF
TGTGCCAGCAGTTACGGCACGGGTCTTTCCTACAATGAGCAGTTCTTC
>TRBJ1-4|TRBD1|few|TRBV28
CASSSLHGQVGEKLFF
TGTGCCAGCAGCTCACTGCACGGACAGGTGGGCGAAAAACTGTTTTTT
>TRBJ2-7|TRBD1|once|TRBV6-5
CASSYETGAAYEQYF
TGTGCCAGCAGTTACGAGACAGGGGCTGCCTACGAGCAGTACTTC
>TRBJ2-1|-|-|TRBV10-3
CAIRKPTGSSYNEQFF
TGTGCCATCAGGAAGCCTACAGGGAGCTCCTACAATGAGCAGTTCTTC
>TRBJ1-2|-|many|TRBV18
CASSPLDRNYGYTF
TGTGCCAGCTCACCTCTTGACAGAAACTATGGCTACACCTTC
>TRBJ1-5|-|many|TRBV27
CASSLGNGQPQHF
TGTGCCAGCAGTTTAGGCAACGGTCAGCCCCAGCATTTT
>TRBJ2-7|-|few|TRBV29-1
CSGGTESYEQYF
TGCAGCGGCGGGACCGAATCCTACGAGCAGTACTTC
>TRBJ2-7|-|many|TRBV5-1
CASSERSPVNEQYF
TGCGCCAGCAGCGAAAGGAGTCCTGTAAACGAGCAGTACTTC
>TRBJ2-1|-|-|TRBV11-3
CASSLELNNEQFF
TGTGCCAGCAGCTTAGAACTGAACAATGAGCAGTTCTTC
>TRBJ2-5|TRBD2|many|TRBV10-3
CAISESEGLAGETQYF
TGTGCCATCAGTGAATCTGAAGGACTAGCCGGGGAGACCCAGTACTTC
>TRBJ2-6|-|-|TRBV18
CASSPLDLAGSGANVLTF
TGTGCCAGCTCACCACTTGATCTGGCTGGTTCTGGGGCCAACGTCCTGACTTTC
>TRBJ2-1|TRBD1|many|TRBV28
CASSWRDRGYLEQFF
TGTGCCAGCAGTTGGCGGGACAGGGGGTATCTTGAGCAGTTCTTC
>TRBJ1-2|TRBD1|-|TRBV30
CACPPGTGRHGYTF
TGTGCCTGCCCTCCCGGGACAGGGAGACATGGCTACACCTTC
>TRBJ1-5|-|-|TRBV6-2/TRBV6-3
CASSYSRNQPQHF
TGTGCCAGCAGTTACTCACGCAATCAGCCCCAGCATTTT
>TRBJ2-1|TRBD1|many|TRBV12-3/TRBV12-4
CASLLTGGFYNEQFF
TGTGCCAGCCTGCTGACAGGGGGCTTCTACAATGAGCAGTTCTTC
>TRBJ2-6|-|many|TRBV7-2
CASSLRISGANVLTF
TGTGCCAGCAGCTTGAGAATCTCTGGGGCCAACGTCCTGACTTTC
>TRBJ2-5|TRBD1|many|TRBV7-2
CASSRQGAQGETQYF
TGTGCCAGCAGCCGACAGGGGGCGCAAGGAGAGACCCAGTACTTC
>TRBJ2-6|TRBD1|-|TRBV4-3
CASSQTGQGAPGANVLTF
TGCGCCAGCAGCCAAACGGGACAGGGGGCGCCAGGGGCCAACGTCCTGACTTTC